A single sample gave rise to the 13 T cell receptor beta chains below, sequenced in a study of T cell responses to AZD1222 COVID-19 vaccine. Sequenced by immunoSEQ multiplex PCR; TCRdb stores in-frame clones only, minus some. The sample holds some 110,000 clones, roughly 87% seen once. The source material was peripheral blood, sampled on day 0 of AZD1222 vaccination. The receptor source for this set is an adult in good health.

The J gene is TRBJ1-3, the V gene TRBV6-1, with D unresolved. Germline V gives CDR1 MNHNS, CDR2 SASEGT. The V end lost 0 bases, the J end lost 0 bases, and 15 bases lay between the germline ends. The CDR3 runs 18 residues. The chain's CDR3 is CASSEALSAGSSGNTIYF. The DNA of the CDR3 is TGTGCCAGCAGTGAAGCGCTGTCGGCCGGGTCCTCTGGAAACACCATATATTTT.

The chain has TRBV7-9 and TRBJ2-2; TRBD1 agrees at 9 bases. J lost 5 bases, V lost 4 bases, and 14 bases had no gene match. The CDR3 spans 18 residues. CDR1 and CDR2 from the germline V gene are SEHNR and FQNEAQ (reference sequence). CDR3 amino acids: CASSSASDTGGATGELFF. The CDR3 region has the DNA TGTGCCAGCAGCTCAGCCTCGGATACAGGGGGCGCAACCGGGGAGCTGTTTTTT. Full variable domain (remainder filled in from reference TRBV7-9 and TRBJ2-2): DTGVSQNPRHKITKRGQNVTFRCDPISEHNRLYWYRQTLGQGPEFLTYFQNEAQLEKSRLLSDRFSAERPKGSFSTLEIQRTEQGDSAMYLCASSSASDTGGATGELFFGEGSRLTVL.

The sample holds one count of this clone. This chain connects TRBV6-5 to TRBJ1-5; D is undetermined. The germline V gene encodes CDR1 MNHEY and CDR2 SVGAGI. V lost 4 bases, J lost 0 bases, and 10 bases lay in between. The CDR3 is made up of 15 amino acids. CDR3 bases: TGTGCCAGCAGTTCGACGGACTATAGCAATCAGCCCCAGCATTTT. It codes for CASSSTDYSNQPQHF.

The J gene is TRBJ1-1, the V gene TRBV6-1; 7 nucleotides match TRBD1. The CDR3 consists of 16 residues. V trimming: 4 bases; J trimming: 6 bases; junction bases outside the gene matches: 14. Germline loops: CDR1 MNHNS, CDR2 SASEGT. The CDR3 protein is CASSVGGGASRAEAFF. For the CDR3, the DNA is TGTGCCAGCAGTGTAGGAGGGGGCGCGAGTAGGGCTGAAGCTTTCTTT.

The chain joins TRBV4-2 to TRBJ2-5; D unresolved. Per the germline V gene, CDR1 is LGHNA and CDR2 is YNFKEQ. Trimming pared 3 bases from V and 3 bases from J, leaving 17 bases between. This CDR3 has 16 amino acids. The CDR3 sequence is CASSHADIVREETQYF. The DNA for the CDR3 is TGTGCCAGCAGCCATGCTGACATAGTTAGGGAAGAGACCCAGTACTTC.

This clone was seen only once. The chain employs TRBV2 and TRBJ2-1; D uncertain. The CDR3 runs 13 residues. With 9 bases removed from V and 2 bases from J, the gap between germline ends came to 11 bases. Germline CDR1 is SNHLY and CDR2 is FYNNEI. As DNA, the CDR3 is TGTGCCAGTATCGCCTGGCCCTACAATGAGCAGTTCTTC. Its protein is CASIAWPYNEQFF. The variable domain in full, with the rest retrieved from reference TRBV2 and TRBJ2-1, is EPEVTQTPSHQVTQMGQEVILRCVPISNHLYFYWYRQILGQKVEFLVSFYNNEISEKSEIFDDQFSVERPDGSNFTLKIRSTKLEDSAMYFCASIAWPYNEQFFGPGTRLTVL.

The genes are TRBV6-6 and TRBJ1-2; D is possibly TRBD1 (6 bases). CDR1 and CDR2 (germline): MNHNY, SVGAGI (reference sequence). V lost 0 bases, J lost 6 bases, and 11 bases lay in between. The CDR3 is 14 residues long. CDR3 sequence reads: CASSYSRGLHGYTF. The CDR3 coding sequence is TGTGCCAGCAGTTACTCCAGGGGACTCCATGGCTACACCTTC.

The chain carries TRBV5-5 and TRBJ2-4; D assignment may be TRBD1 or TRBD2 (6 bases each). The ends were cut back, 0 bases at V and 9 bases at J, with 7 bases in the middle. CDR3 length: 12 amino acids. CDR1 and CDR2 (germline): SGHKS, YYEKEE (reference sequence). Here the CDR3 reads CASSLEGGIQYF. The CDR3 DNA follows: TGTGCCAGCAGCTTGGAGGGGGGCATTCAGTACTTC. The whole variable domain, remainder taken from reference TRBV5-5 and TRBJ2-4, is DAGVTQSPTHLIKTRGQQVTLRCSPISGHKSVSWYQQVLGQGPQFIFQYYEKEERGRGNFPDRFSARQFPNYSSELNVNALLLGDSALYLCASSLEGGIQYFGAGTRLSVL.

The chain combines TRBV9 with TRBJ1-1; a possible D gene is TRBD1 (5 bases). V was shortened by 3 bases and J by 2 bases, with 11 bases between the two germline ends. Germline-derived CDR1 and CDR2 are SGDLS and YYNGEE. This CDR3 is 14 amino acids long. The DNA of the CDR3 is TGTGCCAGCAGCGGGAGGGGCCTAAACACTGAAGCTTTCTTT. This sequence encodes CASSGRGLNTEAFF.

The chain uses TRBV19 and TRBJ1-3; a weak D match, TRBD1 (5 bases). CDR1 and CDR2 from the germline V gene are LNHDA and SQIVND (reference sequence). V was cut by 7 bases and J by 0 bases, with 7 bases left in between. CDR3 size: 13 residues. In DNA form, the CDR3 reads TGTGCCAGTAATCAGGGCTCTGGAAACACCATATATTTT. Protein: CASNQGSGNTIYF.

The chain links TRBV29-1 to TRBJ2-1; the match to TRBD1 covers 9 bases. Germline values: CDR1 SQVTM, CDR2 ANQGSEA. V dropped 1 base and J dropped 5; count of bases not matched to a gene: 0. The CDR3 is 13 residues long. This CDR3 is CSVEGTGDNEQFF. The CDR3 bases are TGCAGCGTTGAAGGGACAGGGGACAATGAGCAGTTCTTC.

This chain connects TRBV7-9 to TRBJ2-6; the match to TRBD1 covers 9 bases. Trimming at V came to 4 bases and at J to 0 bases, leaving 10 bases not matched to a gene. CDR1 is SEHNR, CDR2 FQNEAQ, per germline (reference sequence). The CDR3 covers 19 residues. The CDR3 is CASSSTSRDRVSGANVLTF. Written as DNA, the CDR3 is TGTGCCAGCAGCTCCACGTCCCGGGACAGGGTCTCTGGGGCCAACGTCCTGACTTTC. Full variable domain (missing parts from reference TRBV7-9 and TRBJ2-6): DTGVSQNPRHKITKRGQNVTFRCDPISEHNRLYWYRQTLGQGPEFLTYFQNEAQLEKSRLLSDRFSAERPKGSFSTLEIQRTEQGDSAMYLCASSSTSRDRVSGANVLTFGAGSRLTVL.

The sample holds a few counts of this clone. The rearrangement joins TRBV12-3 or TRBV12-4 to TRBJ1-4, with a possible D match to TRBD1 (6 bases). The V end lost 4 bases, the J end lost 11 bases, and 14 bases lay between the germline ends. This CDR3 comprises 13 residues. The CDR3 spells CASSSAGGGKLFF. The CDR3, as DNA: TGTGCCAGCAGTTCGGCCGGGGGCGGGAAACTGTTTTTT.